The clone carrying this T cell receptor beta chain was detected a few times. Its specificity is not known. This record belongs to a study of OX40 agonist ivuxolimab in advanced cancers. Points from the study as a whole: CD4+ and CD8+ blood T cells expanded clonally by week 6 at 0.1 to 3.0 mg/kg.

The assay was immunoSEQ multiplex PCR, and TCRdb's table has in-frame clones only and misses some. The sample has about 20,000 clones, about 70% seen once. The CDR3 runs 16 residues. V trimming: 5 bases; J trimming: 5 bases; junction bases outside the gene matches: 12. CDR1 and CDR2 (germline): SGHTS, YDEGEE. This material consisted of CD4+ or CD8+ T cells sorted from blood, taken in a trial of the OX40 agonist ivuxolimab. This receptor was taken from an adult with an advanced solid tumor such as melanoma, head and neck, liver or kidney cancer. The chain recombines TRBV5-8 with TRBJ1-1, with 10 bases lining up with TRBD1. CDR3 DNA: TGTGCCAGCAGTTCCAGGACAGGGGGTTTTGAGACTGAAGCTTTCTTT. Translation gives CASSSRTGGFETEAFF.